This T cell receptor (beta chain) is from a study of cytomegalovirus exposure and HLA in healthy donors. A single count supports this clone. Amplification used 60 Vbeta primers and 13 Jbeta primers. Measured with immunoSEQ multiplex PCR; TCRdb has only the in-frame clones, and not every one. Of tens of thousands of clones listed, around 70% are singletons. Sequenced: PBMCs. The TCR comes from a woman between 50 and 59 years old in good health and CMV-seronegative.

The CDR3 is CASSTTGSGYTF. In DNA, the CDR3 is TGTGCCAGCAGTACGACAGGGTCGGGCTACACCTTC. This chain connects TRBV27 to TRBJ1-2, with 7 bases lining up with TRBD1. There are 12 residues in the CDR3. J was trimmed by 8 bases and V by 5 bases; bases with no gene match: 5. Per germline, CDR1 MNHEY and CDR2 SMNVEV (reference sequence).